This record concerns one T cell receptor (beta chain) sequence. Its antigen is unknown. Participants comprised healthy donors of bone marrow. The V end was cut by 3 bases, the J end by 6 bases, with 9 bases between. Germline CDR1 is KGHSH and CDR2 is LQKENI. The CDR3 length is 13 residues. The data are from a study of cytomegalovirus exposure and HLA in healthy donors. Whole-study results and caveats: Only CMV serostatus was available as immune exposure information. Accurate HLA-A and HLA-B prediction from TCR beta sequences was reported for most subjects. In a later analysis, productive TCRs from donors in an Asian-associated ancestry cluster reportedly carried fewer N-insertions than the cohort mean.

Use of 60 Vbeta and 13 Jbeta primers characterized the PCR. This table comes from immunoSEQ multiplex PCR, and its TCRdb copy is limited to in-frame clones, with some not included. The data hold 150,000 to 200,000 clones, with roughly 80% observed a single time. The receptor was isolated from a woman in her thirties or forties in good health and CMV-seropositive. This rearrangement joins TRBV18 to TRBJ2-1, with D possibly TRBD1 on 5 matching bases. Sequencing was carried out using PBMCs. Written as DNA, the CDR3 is TGTGCCAGCTCACCTGCAGGGCGCAATGAGCAGTTCTTC. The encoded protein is CASSPAGRNEQFF.